Presented here are 27 T cell receptor beta chains from one specimen sequenced in a study of shared clonotypes between healthy human individuals. Assay used: immunoSEQ multiplex PCR; TCRdb lists only in-frame clones, some missing. The sample has fewer than 650,000 clones, roughly 79% seen once. Sequencing input: PBMCs. Receptor source: a woman aged 40-49 years in good health. Some clones in this sample may be carry-over from other donors' samples.

This chain joins TRBV6-1 and TRBJ2-2, with D uncertain. Germline assignment: CDR1 MNHNS and CDR2 SASEGT. V gave up 7 bases and J gave up 6 bases, with 12 bases separating them. This CDR3 contains 13 residues. The CDR3 bases are TGTGCCAGCACAAGAGTCTTCGCCGGGGAGCTGTTTTTT. It specifies CASTRVFAGELFF.

The chain employs TRBV19 and TRBJ2-7; 7 positions match TRBD1. The junction had 13 bases not matched to a gene; V was cut back by 0 bases and J by 5 bases. The CDR3 loop spans 17 amino acids. Germline V gene data show CDR1 as LNHDA and CDR2 as SQIVND (reference sequence). CDR3 amino acids: CASSIEGPTGTRNEQYF. CDR3 nucleotide sequence: TGTGCCAGTAGTATAGAGGGGCCGACAGGGACCCGAAACGAGCAGTACTTC. The full variable domain, its missing parts supplied by reference TRBV19 and TRBJ2-7, is DGGITQSPKYLFRKEGQNVTLSCEQNLNHDAMYWYRQDPGQGLRLIYYSQIVNDFQKGDIAEGYSVSREKKESFPLTVTSAQKNPTAFYLCASSIEGPTGTRNEQYFGPGTRLTVT.

Only a few counts were recorded for this clone. It differs at one base from a far larger clone, so likely a read error. CDR3 in DNA: TGCAGCGTTAACGAACGGGGAGTCGGCGAAGCTTTCTTT. It specifies CSVNERGVGEAFF. V usage is TRBV29-1 and J usage is TRBJ1-1; D is uncertain. From germline, CDR1 is SQVTM and CDR2 ANQGSEA. Trimming cost V 5 bases and J 8 bases, with 18 bases left between them. This CDR3 spans 13 amino acids. The full variable domain, with the rest looked up from reference TRBV29-1 and TRBJ1-1, is SAVISQKPSRDICQRGTSLTIQCQVDSQVTMMFWYRQQPGQSLTLIATANQGSEATYESGFVIDKFPISRPNLTFSTLTVSNMSPEDSSIYLCSVNERGVGEAFFGQGTRLTVV.

The chain combines TRBV28 with TRBJ1-4; maybe TRBD1 (5 bases). This CDR3 has 15 residues. Trimming cost V 6 bases and J 5 bases, with 16 bases left between them. CDR1 and CDR2 (germline): MDHEN, SYDVKM. This CDR3 reads CASSPGEWGNEKLFF. The CDR3 DNA reads TGTGCCAGCAGCCCCGGGGAGTGGGGGAATGAAAAACTGTTTTTT.

The V and J genes are TRBV7-2 and TRBJ2-5, with 7 positions matching TRBD2. With 3 bases clipped from V and 2 bases from J, the junction kept 6 bases outside the gene matches. Germline V gene lookup returns CDR1 SGHTA and CDR2 FQGNSA. This CDR3 has 15 residues. In DNA form, the CDR3 reads TGTGCCAGCAGCTTCGCGGGAGTTACTCAAGAGACCCAGTACTTC. Residues: CASSFAGVTQETQYF.

The chain links TRBV7-9 to TRBJ2-3, with 10 positions matching TRBD2. V shed 5 bases and J 4 bases; nucleotides not matched to a gene: 9. Germline V gives CDR1 SEHNR, CDR2 FQNEAQ (reference sequence). This CDR3 contains 16 residues. CDR3 nucleotide sequence: TGTGCCAGCAGCGGGGGGCTAGCGGGAGTTTCAGATACGCAGTATTTT. Encoded protein: CASSGGLAGVSDTQYF.

The chain uses TRBV11-2 and TRBJ2-7; 8 bases are shared with TRBD1. J gave up 3 bases and V 2 bases, and 6 bases lay outside the gene matches. This CDR3 region has 15 residues. Looked up from germline, CDR1 is SGHAT and CDR2 is FQNNGV. The CDR3 sequence: CASSLPGQAIYEQYF. The CDR3 bases are TGTGCCAGCAGCTTACCGGGACAGGCGATCTACGAGCAGTACTTC.

This chain connects TRBV28 to TRBJ1-1, with TRBD1 as a possible D gene (5 bases). V gave up 5 bases and J gave up 3 bases, with 16 bases separating them. This CDR3 has 15 residues. The germline gives CDR1 MDHEN, CDR2 SYDVKM. The CDR3 DNA reads TGTGCCAGCAGTGCCCGGTTGGGGGAACACACTGAAGCTTTCTTT. This sequence encodes CASSARLGEHTEAFF.

The chain has TRBV6-6 and TRBJ2-5, with D uncertain. Trimming removed 5 bases at V and 3 bases at J, with 4 bases between. Germline V lookup: CDR1 MNHNY, CDR2 SVGAGI (reference sequence). There are 11 residues in the CDR3. This chain's CDR3 is CASSREETQYF. CDR3 bases: TGTGCCAGCAGTCGAGAAGAGACCCAGTACTTC.

This clone was counted between two and nine times. The gene calls are TRBV7-2 and TRBJ2-3; D uncertain. Trimming cost V 1 base and J 5 bases, with 7 bases left between them. The CDR3 runs to 13 residues. Germline CDR1 SGHTA, CDR2 FQGNSA. In DNA, the CDR3 is TGTGCCAGCAGCTTAGAGGTACGAGATACGCAGTATTTT. Translated: CASSLEVRDTQYF.

The chain links TRBV7-9 to TRBJ1-5; no definite D call. Trimming removed 5 bases at V and 6 bases at J, with 8 bases between. Looked up from germline, CDR1 is SEHNR and CDR2 is FQNEAQ (reference sequence). The CDR3 consists of 12 residues. The CDR3 sequence is CASSLDGQPQHF. The CDR3 nucleotides are TGTGCCAGCAGCCTAGATGGTCAGCCCCAGCATTTT.

The chain combines TRBV7-3 with TRBJ2-2; 7 positions agree with TRBD2. Germline CDR1 reads SGHTA; CDR2 reads FQGTGA. CDR3 length: 13 residues. J gave up 6 bases and V 5 bases, and 3 bases lay outside the gene matches. The CDR3 sequence is CASSRLASGELFF. CDR3 nucleotides: TGTGCCAGCAGCAGACTAGCATCCGGGGAGCTGTTTTTT.

V usage is TRBV28 and J usage is TRBJ1-5; 8 nucleotides line up with TRBD1. This CDR3 is built from 13 residues. V was pared by 6 bases and J by 7 bases, with 5 bases of the junction left unmatched. Germline CDR1 reads MDHEN; CDR2 reads SYDVKM. The CDR3 region is CASRPGQGQPQHF. CDR3 coding DNA: TGTGCCAGCAGACCAGGACAGGGCCAGCCCCAGCATTTT.

The rearrangement links TRBV6-1 to TRBJ1-1; D may be TRBD1 (5 bases). Germline CDR1 is MNHNS and CDR2 is SASEGT. Deletions cut 4 bases from V and 1 base from J, with 22 bases between. The CDR3 loop spans 18 amino acids. Here the CDR3 reads CASSGRSRGGEANTEAFF. The CDR3 nucleotides are TGTGCCAGCAGTGGCCGTTCAAGGGGAGGGGAGGCGAACACTGAAGCTTTCTTT.

In regard to this clone: The sample holds other DNA sequences that translate to the same CDR3. This chain uses TRBV25-1 with TRBJ2-5; no firm D call. The CDR3 contains 12 residues. Germline CDR1 reads MGHDK; CDR2 reads SYGVNS. Trimming took 3 bases from V and 5 from J, leaving 7 bases between them. The DNA of the CDR3 is TGTGCCAGCAGTGAGCCCGGGGAGACCCAGTACTTC. As protein: CASSEPGETQYF.

V gene TRBV7-8 combines with J gene TRBJ2-2; D may correspond to TRBD1 or TRBD2 (6 bases each). CDR1 and CDR2 from the germline V gene are SGHVS and FQNEAQ. Trimming pared 5 bases from V and 7 bases from J, leaving 23 bases between. This CDR3 is built from 17 residues. This chain's CDR3 is CASSPAPTGGSGGELFF. CDR3 nucleotide sequence: TGTGCCAGCAGCCCGGCCCCGACAGGAGGGTCCGGCGGGGAGCTGTTTTTT. The full variable domain, with the rest looked up from reference TRBV7-8 and TRBJ2-2, is GAGVSQSPRYKVAKRGQDVALRCDPISGHVSLFWYQQALGQGPEFLTYFQNEAQLDKSGLPSDRFFAERPEGSVSTLKIQRTQQEDSAVYLCASSPAPTGGSGGELFFGEGSRLTVL.

This rearrangement joins TRBV5-4 to TRBJ2-7, with no clear D. CDR1 and CDR2 (germline): SGHNT, YYREEE (reference sequence). CDR3 length equals 14 residues. Trimming removed 1 base from V and 5 bases from J, with 13 bases in between. The CDR3 spells CASSLPPRQDEQYF. The CDR3 DNA sequence: TGTGCCAGCAGCTTGCCGCCTCGGCAAGACGAGCAGTACTTC.

Details on this clone: A far larger clone is off by one base, so a read error is likely. In the same sample, other DNA sequences code for this CDR3. The chain recombines TRBV28 with TRBJ1-5; D remains unclear. The CDR3 is 15 residues long. Trimming removed 2 bases from V and 5 bases from J, with 13 bases in between. Germline V gene data show CDR1 as MDHEN and CDR2 as SYDVKM. The CDR3 DNA sequence: TGTGCCAGCAGTTTAGGCGGCGTCGGGGATCAGCCCCAGCATTTT. It yields the protein CASSLGGVGDQPQHF.

This clone showed up just once. The chain combines TRBV7-3 with TRBJ2-1; perhaps D is TRBD1 or TRBD2 (6 bases each). Germline V lookup: CDR1 SGHTA, CDR2 FQGTGA. Trimming removed 5 bases from V and 2 bases from J, with 22 bases in between. CDR3 length: 18 residues. The CDR3 spells CASSPPGRGLKPYNEQFF. CDR3 coding DNA: TGTGCCAGCAGCCCACCGGGCAGGGGACTTAAACCCTACAATGAGCAGTTCTTC.

The chain combines TRBV9 with TRBJ2-1, with a tentative D call TRBD1 (6 bases). Germline V gives CDR1 SGDLS, CDR2 YYNGEE. The length of the CDR3 is 16 residues. V dropped 3 bases and J dropped 7 bases, with 20 bases sitting between them. As DNA, the CDR3 is TGTGCCAGCAGCGGAGGGGGTAGCCCCCGAGGTAATGAGCAGTTCTTC. Its translation: CASSGGGSPRGNEQFF.

The chain links TRBV11-3 to TRBJ2-1, with 8 bases that match TRBD2. V trimming: 5 bases; J trimming: 4 bases; junction bases outside the gene matches: 1. The CDR3 totals 13 residues. Germline V gene lookup returns CDR1 SGHNT and CDR2 YENEEA. CDR3: CASSPGGYNEQFF. The CDR3 coding sequence is TGTGCCAGCAGCCCGGGAGGGTACAATGAGCAGTTCTTC. The full variable domain, rest sourced from reference TRBV11-3 and TRBJ2-1, is EAGVVQSPRYKIIEKKQPVAFWCNPISGHNTLYWYLQNLGQGPELLIRYENEEAVDDSQLPKDRFSAERLKGVDSTLKIQPAELGDSAVYLCASSPGGYNEQFFGPGTRLTVL.

The chain carries TRBV5-1 and TRBJ2-3; no firm D call. CDR3 length: 14 residues. CDR1 is SGHRS, CDR2 YFSETQ, per germline. V was cut by 6 bases and J by 1 base, with 12 bases left in between. The CDR3 reads CASKSTPGTDTQYF. The CDR3 nucleotides are TGCGCCAGCAAATCCACCCCTGGCACAGATACGCAGTATTTT.

The CDR3, as DNA: TGCGCCAGCAGCCAAGAAGGGCAGGGTGGGTATGGCTACACCTTC. This codes for CASSQEGQGGYGYTF. The chain uses TRBV4-3 and TRBJ1-2; a possible D gene is TRBD1 (5 bases). The V gene's germline CDR1 is LGHNA and CDR2 YSLEER. With 0 bases removed from V and 5 bases from J, the gap between germline ends came to 13 bases. This CDR3 spans 15 amino acids.

The CDR3 DNA sequence: TGTGCCAGCAGCCCGGGACTAGCGGAGAATGAGCAGTTCTTC. Translating gives CASSPGLAENEQFF. The V gene is TRBV11-2, the J gene TRBJ2-1; 11 bases are a match to TRBD2. The length of the CDR3 is 14 residues. Germline V lookup: CDR1 SGHAT, CDR2 FQNNGV. The trim removed 5 bases at V and 7 bases at J, leaving 4 bases unmatched.

A word on this clone: This could be a read error, since a much larger clone is one nucleotide away. The chain has TRBV7-9 and TRBJ2-2; D not certain. Germline CDR1 and CDR2: SEHNR and FQNEAQ (reference sequence). The CDR3 extends over 11 amino acids. The V and J ends lost 3 bases and 4 bases respectively, with 0 bases between them. For the CDR3, the DNA is TGTGCCAGCAGCTTCACCGGGGAGCTGTTTTTT. This codes for CASSFTGELFF.

The J gene is TRBJ2-3, the V gene TRBV5-5, with D uncertain. Trimming shortened V by 0 bases and J by 2 bases, and 1 base separated the two germline ends. The CDR3 contains 12 residues. Germline-derived CDR1 and CDR2 are SGHKS and YYEKEE (reference sequence). CDR3 in amino acids: CASSLATDTQYF. The CDR3 DNA follows: TGTGCCAGCAGCTTGGCCACAGATACGCAGTATTTT.

The V call is TRBV28, the J call TRBJ2-3; a possible D gene is TRBD1 (5 bases). The CDR3 runs to 14 residues. V was shortened by 5 bases and J by 3 bases, with 12 bases between the two germline ends. The germline CDR1 and CDR2 sequences are MDHEN and SYDVKM. The CDR3 reads CASSPVTVTDTQYF. Here the CDR3 DNA reads TGTGCCAGCAGTCCCGTGACAGTTACAGATACGCAGTATTTT.